The clone carrying this T cell receptor beta chain was observed many times. A junction boundary mismatches the germline segment, possibly from a read error. This sample was taken from a study of early T cells in non-severe SARS-CoV-2 infection. The TCR library protocol was used to attach unique molecular identifiers. These identifiers were attached to individual cDNA molecules. TCRdb independently ran MiXCR on the 5' RACE reads; one entry per CDR3 protein. The repertoire holds around 57,000 distinct CDR3 sequences, with 8% to 10% as singletons. This CDR3 is built from 15 residues. Germline CDR1 is SGHDN and CDR2 is FVKESK.

The source of this sequence is an adult who was a healthcare worker with PCR-confirmed SARS-CoV-2 infection or an uninfected control (not recorded which). The chain combines TRBV14 with TRBJ2-5; weak D call: TRBD2 (6 bases). Specimen: whole blood. The CDR3 reads CASSPTPREQETQDF. The DNA of the CDR3 is TGTGCCAGCAGCCCAACTCCTCGGGAGCAAGAGACCCAGGACTTC.